What follows are 6 T cell receptor beta chains derived from one specimen sequenced in a study of early T cells in non-severe SARS-CoV-2 infection. TCRdb processed the 5' RACE reads anew with MiXCR; each CDR3 protein has one entry. Here the sample spans some 71,000 distinct CDR3 sequences, over 9.5% being singletons. The specimen comprised whole blood, sampled at baseline. The receptors here all came from an adult who was a healthcare worker with PCR-confirmed SARS-CoV-2 infection or an uninfected control (not recorded which).

This clonotype was seen a handful of times. The rearrangement uses TRBV29-1 and TRBJ2-3, with 10 bases aligning to TRBD2. CDR1 SQVTM and CDR2 ANQGSEA come from the germline V gene. After removal of 1 base from V and 6 bases from J, the junction contained 7 bases not matched to a gene. This CDR3 contains 15 residues. CDR3 sequence reads: CSVEGLAGDQDTQYF. The CDR3 nucleotides read TGCAGCGTTGAAGGGCTAGCGGGAGATCAGGATACGCAGTATTTT.

This clonotype was detected a few times. This rearrangement joins TRBV11-2 to TRBJ2-3; the match to TRBD2 covers 11 bases. Germline lookup yields CDR1 SGHAT and CDR2 FQNNGV. V lost 5 bases to trimming and J lost 5 bases; unmatched junction nucleotides: 9. The CDR3 spans 16 residues. The CDR3 DNA is TGTGCCAGCAGCGCCCCGACTAGCGGGGTCGGAGATACGCAGTATTTT. This translates into CASSAPTSGVGDTQYF.

This clonotype was found many times. At one end the junction does not follow the germline gene, possibly because of a read error. DNA of the CDR3: TGTGCCACCAGTGCCGTTCCAAGCAGTCAGCCCCAGCATTTT. Its protein product is CATSAVPSSQPQHF. V usage is TRBV24-1 and J usage is TRBJ1-5; D is unresolved. The CDR3 has 14 amino acids. Looked up from germline, CDR1 is KGHDR and CDR2 is SFDVKD.

V usage is TRBV18 and J usage is TRBJ2-1, with D possibly TRBD2 on 5 matching bases. This CDR3 spans 15 amino acids. Germline CDR1 is KGHSH and CDR2 is LQKENI. Trimming shortened V by 1 base and J by 4 bases, and 11 bases separated the two germline ends. CDR3 residues: CASSPLAGIYNEQFF. The CDR3 DNA reads TGTGCCAGCTCACCACTGGCCGGGATTTACAATGAGCAGTTCTTC.

The V and J genes are TRBV6-2 or TRBV6-3 and TRBJ2-1; possibly TRBD2 for D (6 bases). Germline values: CDR1 MNHEY, CDR2 SVGEGT. The CDR3 length is 15 residues. Trimming stripped 5 bases from V and 2 bases from J, with 13 bases between. The CDR3 DNA reads as TGTGCCAGCAGTCGGGAGAGATTTGCCTACAATGAGCAGTTCTTC. Protein sequence: CASSRERFAYNEQFF.

The CDR3 loop is CASSLPSRAMNTEAFF. As DNA, the CDR3 is TGTGCCAGCAGCTTACCAAGCAGGGCGATGAACACTGAAGCTTTCTTT. V and J are TRBV5-6 and TRBJ1-1, with D possibly being TRBD1 (5 bases). In germline, CDR1 is SGHDT, CDR2 YYEEEE. Trimming shortened V by 2 bases and J by 0 bases, and 14 bases separated the two germline ends. This CDR3 spans 16 amino acids. Based on the CDR3 plus reference TRBV5-6 and TRBJ1-1, the full variable domain is DAGVTQSPTHLIKTRGQQVTLRCSPKSGHDTVSWYQQALGQGPQFIFQYYEEEERQRGNFPDRFSGHQFPNYSSELNVNALLLGDSALYLCASSLPSRAMNTEAFFGQGTRLTVV.